Listed here is a single T cell receptor (beta chain). No antigen is known for it. The CDR3 covers 13 residues. V dropped 5 bases and J dropped 1 base, with 8 bases sitting between them. Germline assignment: CDR1 SGHTA and CDR2 FQGTGA. This entry belongs to a study of shared clonotypes between healthy human individuals. Findings and limits, study-wide: Clonotype sharing across several donors was observed for around 5% of naive CD4 clonotypes.

The run depth of the assay was deep. Assay used: immunoSEQ multiplex PCR; TCRdb lists only in-frame clones, some missing. Seen here are a few million clones, 95% observed once, and the top ten hold roughly 0.13%. This chain joins TRBV7-3 and TRBJ2-5; no definite D call. The receptor was isolated from a man aged 18 to 35 in good health. The material sequenced was naive CD4+ T cells sorted from blood. Subset here: CD45RA+ positively selected. Here the CDR3 reads CASSPTPQETQYF. Here the CDR3 DNA reads TGTGCCAGCAGCCCCACCCCCCAAGAGACCCAGTACTTC.